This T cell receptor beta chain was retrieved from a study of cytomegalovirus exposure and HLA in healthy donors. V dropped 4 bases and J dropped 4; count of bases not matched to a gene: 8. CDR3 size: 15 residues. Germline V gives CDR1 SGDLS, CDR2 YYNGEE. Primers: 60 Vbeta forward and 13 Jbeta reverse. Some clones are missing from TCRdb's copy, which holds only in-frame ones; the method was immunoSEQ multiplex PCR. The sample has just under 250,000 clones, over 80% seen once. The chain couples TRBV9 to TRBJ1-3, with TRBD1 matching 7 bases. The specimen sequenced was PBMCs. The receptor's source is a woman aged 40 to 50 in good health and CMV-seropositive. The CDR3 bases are TGTGCCAGCAGCACCGGGGACAGCCACGGAAACACCATATATTTT. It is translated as CASSTGDSHGNTIYF.